This T cell receptor (beta chain) appears in the sequencing data of a study of blood T cell repertoires in COVID-19. Across the study: Donors in the United States, Italy and Spain gave samples during acute or convalescent COVID-19. T cells, B-cell-depleted T cells, or PBMCs provided the cDNA or gDNA that served as material.

V lost 5 bases and J lost 4, with 16 bases in between. The CDR3 runs to 15 residues. Germline lookup yields CDR1 SGHKS and CDR2 YYEKEE (reference sequence). Per the authors' pipeline: By means of reference gene primer amplification, nucleated cell counts were estimated. Sequencing was performed with immunoSEQ multiplex PCR; in TCRdb, only in-frame clones are kept and a portion is missing. V and J calls and clone size follow that table, whereas D and trimming were derived from the DNA. The repertoire has fewer than 250,000 clones, about 80% of them found once; the top ten carry about 2.7%. The sequenced material came from peripheral blood. The clonotype was recovered from a woman between 40 and 55 years old with active or convalescent COVID-19. The chain employs TRBV5-5 and TRBJ1-3; tentative D call: TRBD1 (5 bases). In DNA, the CDR3 is TGTGCCAGCAGTAGAGGATCTCGGGGGGGAAACACCATATATTTT. This encodes CASSRGSRGGNTIYF.